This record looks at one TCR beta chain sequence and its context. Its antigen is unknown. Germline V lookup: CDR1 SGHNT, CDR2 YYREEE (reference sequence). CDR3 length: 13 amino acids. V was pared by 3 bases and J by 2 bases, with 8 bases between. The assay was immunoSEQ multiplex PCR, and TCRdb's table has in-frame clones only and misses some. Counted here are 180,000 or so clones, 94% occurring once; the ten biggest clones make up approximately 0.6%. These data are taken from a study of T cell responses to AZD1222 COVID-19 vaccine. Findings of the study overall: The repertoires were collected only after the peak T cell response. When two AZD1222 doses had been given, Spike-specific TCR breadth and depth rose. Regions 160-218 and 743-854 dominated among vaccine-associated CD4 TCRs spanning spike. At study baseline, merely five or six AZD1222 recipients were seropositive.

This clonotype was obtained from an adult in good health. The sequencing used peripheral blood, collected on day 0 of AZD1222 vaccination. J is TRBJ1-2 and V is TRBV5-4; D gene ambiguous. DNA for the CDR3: TGTGCCAGCAGCTCCGACGGAAACTATGGCTACACCTTC. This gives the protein CASSSDGNYGYTF.